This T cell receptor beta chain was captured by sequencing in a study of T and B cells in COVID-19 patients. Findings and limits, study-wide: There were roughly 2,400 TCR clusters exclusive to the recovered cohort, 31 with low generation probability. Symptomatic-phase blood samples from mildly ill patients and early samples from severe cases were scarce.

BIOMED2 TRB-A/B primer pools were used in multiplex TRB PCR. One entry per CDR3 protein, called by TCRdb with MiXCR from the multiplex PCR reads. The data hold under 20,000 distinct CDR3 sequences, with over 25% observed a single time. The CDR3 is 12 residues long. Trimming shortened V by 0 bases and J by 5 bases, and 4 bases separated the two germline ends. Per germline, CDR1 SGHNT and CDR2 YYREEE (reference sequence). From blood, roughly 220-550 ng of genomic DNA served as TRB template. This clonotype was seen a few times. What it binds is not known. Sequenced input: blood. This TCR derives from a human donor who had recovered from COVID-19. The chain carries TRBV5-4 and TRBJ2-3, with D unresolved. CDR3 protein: CASSLVGDTQYF. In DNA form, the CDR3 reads TGTGCCAGCAGCTTGGTGGGAGATACGCAGTATTTT.